The 20 T cell receptor beta chains below all came from one sample that was sequenced in a study of blood T cell repertoires in COVID-19. Profiled with immunoSEQ multiplex PCR; TCRdb holds only in-frame clones, not every one. The table lists fewer than 100,000 clones, more than 80% of them singletons. The sequencing sample was made of peripheral blood. The receptors were gathered from a woman of 80 years or more with acute or convalescent COVID-19.

This chain links TRBV3-1 (or the pseudogene TRBV3-2) with TRBJ1-5; D not certain. Germline V gene sequence: CDR1 LGHDT, CDR2 YNNKEL (reference sequence). With 2 bases removed from V and 7 bases from J, the gap between germline ends came to 12 bases. This CDR3 comprises 14 residues. CDR3 sequence (DNA): TGTGCCAGCAGCCAAACCACGACTGCCCAGCCCCAGCATTTT. It translates to CASSQTTTAQPQHF.

V is TRBV19 and J is TRBJ2-3; weak D call: TRBD1 (5 bases). Trimming removed 5 bases from V and 3 bases from J, with 15 bases in between. The CDR3 length is 15 residues. Germline V gene lookup returns CDR1 LNHDA and CDR2 SQIVND (reference sequence). CDR3 residues: CASSWTRTRTDTQYF. Written as DNA, the CDR3 is TGTGCCAGTAGTTGGACACGGACAAGGACAGATACGCAGTATTTT.

CDR3 nucleotide sequence: TGTGCCAGCAGTTACGTGGGACAGTTGAACACTGAAGCTTTCTTT. Translating gives CASSYVGQLNTEAFF. The V gene is TRBV6-5, the J gene TRBJ1-1, with 7 bases fitting TRBD1. Trimming at V came to 2 bases and at J to 0 bases, leaving 3 bases not matched to a gene. The CDR3 is 15 residues long. Looked up from germline, CDR1 is MNHEY and CDR2 is SVGAGI.

Only a few counts were recorded for this clone. This chain uses TRBV6-5 with TRBJ2-1, with 8 bases lining up with TRBD2. The V and J ends lost 2 bases and 8 bases, in that order; junction bases with no gene match: 5. CDR1 and CDR2 from the germline V gene are MNHEY and SVGAGI. The CDR3 is 14 residues long. The CDR3 DNA reads TGTGCCAGCAGTTACGATCGGGGGGGCTATGAGCAGTTCTTC. Translating it yields CASSYDRGGYEQFF.

The V call is TRBV10-3, the J call TRBJ2-2; the match to TRBD2 covers 9 bases. CDR1 ENHRY and CDR2 SYGVKD come from the germline V gene. With 0 bases clipped from V and 6 bases from J, the junction kept 5 bases outside the gene matches. The CDR3 covers 16 residues. In DNA, the CDR3 is TGTGCCATCAGTGAGTCTGCGGGGGGGCCCGCCGGGGAGCTGTTTTTT. Encoded protein: CAISESAGGPAGELFF.

V is TRBV7-9 and J is TRBJ2-2; a possible D gene is TRBD1 (5 bases). This CDR3 has 15 amino acids. V shed 5 bases and J shed 5 bases, with 15 bases lying between them. The germline V gene encodes CDR1 SEHNR and CDR2 FQNEAQ (reference sequence). CDR3 nucleotides: TGTGCCAGCAGCCTTTCAGGGTTAACGACCGGGGAGCTGTTTTTT. Its translation is CASSLSGLTTGELFF.

The V gene is TRBV10-3, the J gene TRBJ1-2; 7 positions match TRBD1. Germline V gives CDR1 ENHRY, CDR2 SYGVKD. V shed 6 bases, J shed 4 bases, and the junction held 8 bases outside the gene matches. The length of the CDR3 is 14 residues. DNA of the CDR3: TGTGCCATCAGATCGACAGGGTTACCCTATGGCTACACCTTC. Encoded protein: CAIRSTGLPYGYTF.

This chain links TRBV4-1 with TRBJ1-3; no clear D gene. The germline V gene has CDR1 MGHRA and CDR2 YSYEKL. The CDR3 extends over 16 amino acids. Trimming shortened V by 4 bases and J by 2 bases, and 15 bases separated the two germline ends. The CDR3 protein is CASSLGRPTTGNTIYF. As DNA, the CDR3 is TGCGCCAGCAGCCTCGGACGCCCGACTACTGGAAACACCATATATTTT.

This chain joins TRBV11-2 and TRBJ1-1; D gene ambiguous. The CDR3 contains 14 residues. The germline V and J ends were trimmed by 5 bases and 1 base, with 11 bases remaining between them. Germline lookup yields CDR1 SGHAT and CDR2 FQNNGV. The CDR3 region is CASSGSSPNTEAFF. Written as DNA, the CDR3 is TGTGCCAGCAGCGGTAGTTCGCCGAACACTGAAGCTTTCTTT.

The chain carries TRBV3-1 (or the pseudogene TRBV3-2) and TRBJ2-5; D is ambiguous. This CDR3 spans 11 amino acids. Trimming removed 2 bases at V and 4 bases at J, with 2 bases between. Per the germline V gene, CDR1 is LGHDT and CDR2 is YNNKEL (reference sequence). CDR3 nucleotides: TGTGCCAGCAGCCAACGAGAGACCCAGTACTTC. It encodes CASSQRETQYF.

V and J are TRBV6-4 and TRBJ2-1; 10 bases align to TRBD2. This CDR3 contains 16 residues. Germline CDR1 MRHNA, CDR2 SNTAGT. V shed 5 bases, J shed 2 bases, and the junction held 6 bases outside the gene matches. CDR3 sequence (DNA): TGTGCCAGCAGTTCCTTAGCGGGAGGAGCCTACAATGAGCAGTTCTTC. This encodes CASSSLAGGAYNEQFF.

This clone was picked up one time. The CDR3 nucleotides are TGTGCCAGTAGTATTCCTTCAGGGACCGGGGAGCTGTTTTTT. Amino acid sequence: CASSIPSGTGELFF. The chain couples TRBV19 to TRBJ2-2; weak D call: TRBD1 (5 bases). Germline V gene data show CDR1 as LNHDA and CDR2 as SQIVND (reference sequence). V lost 3 bases to trimming and J lost 5 bases, with 10 bases between them. CDR3 length: 14 residues.

The rearrangement links TRBV7-9 to TRBJ2-7, with D perhaps matching TRBD2 (5 bases). CDR3 size: 15 residues. The V end lost 1 base, the J end lost 7 bases, and 17 bases lay between the germline ends. The germline V gene has CDR1 SEHNR and CDR2 FQNEAQ (reference sequence). The CDR3 reads CASSLGLAGLGEQYF. CDR3 DNA sequence: TGTGCCAGCAGCTTAGGGCTTGCGGGCCTGGGGGAGCAGTACTTC.

This clone has just a few counts. The genes are TRBV4-1 and TRBJ1-6; 7 bases align to TRBD1. The germline gives CDR1 MGHRA, CDR2 YSYEKL. V lost 5 bases to trimming and J lost 11 bases; unmatched junction nucleotides: 9. This CDR3 has 14 amino acids. This CDR3 is CASSDGRQGAPLHF. In nucleotides, the CDR3 is TGCGCCAGCAGCGACGGTCGACAGGGTGCACCCCTCCACTTT.

V and J are TRBV13 and TRBJ1-1, with 7 bases that match TRBD1. Germline V gene data show CDR1 as PRHDT and CDR2 as FYEKMQ (reference sequence). V gave up 0 bases and J gave up 3 bases; unmatched junction bases: 1. This CDR3 spans 14 amino acids. The CDR3, as DNA: TGTGCCAGCAGCTTAGGGACAGGGTACACTGAAGCTTTCTTT. Translation: CASSLGTGYTEAFF.

V usage is TRBV27 and J usage is TRBJ1-1; TRBD1 is a possible D gene (5 bases). CDR1 is MNHEY, CDR2 SMNVEV, per germline (reference sequence). The length of the CDR3 is 14 residues. V lost 3 bases to trimming and J lost 3 bases, with 11 bases between them. CDR3 protein: CASSFAGSDTEAFF. CDR3 sequence (DNA): TGTGCCAGCAGTTTTGCAGGGTCAGACACTGAAGCTTTCTTT.

The chain combines TRBV18 with TRBJ1-5; the match to TRBD1 covers 9 bases. Unmatched junction bases numbered 13, after V lost 5 bases and J lost 8 bases. There are 16 residues in the CDR3. Germline CDR1 and CDR2: KGHSH and LQKENI. The CDR3 loop is CASSSLSTGGGEPQHF. CDR3 sequence (DNA): TGTGCCAGCTCATCTCTGTCTACAGGGGGCGGAGAGCCCCAGCATTTT.

The rearrangement joins TRBV28 to TRBJ2-5; D is perhaps TRBD2 (6 bases). V lost 7 bases, J lost 5 bases, and 20 bases lay in between. Germline-derived CDR1 and CDR2 are MDHEN and SYDVKM. The CDR3 has 15 amino acids. CDR3 in amino acids: CASKEGGARMETQYF. DNA of the CDR3: TGTGCCAGCAAAGAAGGAGGGGCCCGTATGGAGACCCAGTACTTC.

The chain couples TRBV7-9 to TRBJ2-5; a possible D gene is TRBD2 (6 bases). CDR1 is SEHNR and CDR2 is FQNEAQ in the germline V gene (reference sequence). Trimming pared 5 bases from V and 0 bases from J, leaving 7 bases between. The CDR3 loop spans 13 amino acids. CDR3 DNA sequence: TGTGCCAGCAGCCGGGGGAACCAAGAGACCCAGTACTTC. Its protein product is CASSRGNQETQYF.

This chain joins TRBV5-4 and TRBJ2-7; D unresolved. From germline, CDR1 is SGHNT and CDR2 YYREEE (reference sequence). The V end lost 2 bases, the J end lost 0 bases, and 6 bases lay between the germline ends. This CDR3 is 13 amino acids long. CDR3 bases: TGTGCCAGCAGCTTTAGTGACTCCTACGAGCAGTACTTC. Its translation is CASSFSDSYEQYF.